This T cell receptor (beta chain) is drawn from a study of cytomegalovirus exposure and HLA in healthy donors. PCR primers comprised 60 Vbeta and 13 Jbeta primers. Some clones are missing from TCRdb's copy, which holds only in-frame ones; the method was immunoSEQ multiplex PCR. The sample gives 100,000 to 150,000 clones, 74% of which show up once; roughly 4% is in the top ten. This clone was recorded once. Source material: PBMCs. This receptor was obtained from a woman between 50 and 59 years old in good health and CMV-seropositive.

CDR3 bases: TGTGCCAGCAGCGAACAGGGGAACACCGGGGAGCTGTTTTTT. Translation: CASSEQGNTGELFF. This rearrangement joins TRBV25-1 to TRBJ2-2, with D possibly being TRBD1 (6 bases). CDR1 and CDR2 from the germline V gene are MGHDK and SYGVNS. The V and J ends lost 6 bases and 1 base respectively, with 9 bases between them. This CDR3 is built from 14 residues.